The entry below gives a single T cell receptor beta chain sequence along with its context. The target antigen is unknown. From roughly 500 ng total RNA, TCR beta cDNA was generated with a primer in the constant region. ARM-PCR, slightly modified, supplied the TCR beta libraries through three nested multiplex PCR rounds. Both of the initial two PCR rounds ran for about 9 cycles and employed TRBV1-TRBV30 forward primers alongside a C-beta reverse primer. TCRdb re-called the multiplex PCR reads through MiXCR, storing one row per CDR3 protein. The table lists more than 150,000 distinct CDR3 sequences, 60% of them singletons. These data originate in a study of tumor-infiltrating lymphocytes in primary liver carcinoma. Study as a whole: Patients had primary liver carcinoma treated by surgical resection. Tumors were stage T1-T3 N0M0, roughly 4.2 to 11 cm across. Whole-study results and caveats: The bulk unsorted samples meant that CD4+ and CD8+ repertoires went uncompared.

This CDR3 has 14 residues. V was clipped by 5 bases and J by 1 base, with 10 bases between them. Germline DNA was also extracted, while the blood RNA originated from unsorted whole blood. Patients were treatment-naive with chronic HBV infection. The specimen sequenced was peripheral blood. The sequence came from a man aged 35 to 55 with primary liver carcinoma and hepatitis B virus infection. The chain combines TRBV12-3 or TRBV12-4 with TRBJ2-3; a weak D match, TRBD2 (5 bases). The CDR3 nucleotides are TGTGCCAGCAGTAGCGGACTGGGCACAGATACGCAGTATTTT. The encoded protein is CASSSGLGTDTQYF.